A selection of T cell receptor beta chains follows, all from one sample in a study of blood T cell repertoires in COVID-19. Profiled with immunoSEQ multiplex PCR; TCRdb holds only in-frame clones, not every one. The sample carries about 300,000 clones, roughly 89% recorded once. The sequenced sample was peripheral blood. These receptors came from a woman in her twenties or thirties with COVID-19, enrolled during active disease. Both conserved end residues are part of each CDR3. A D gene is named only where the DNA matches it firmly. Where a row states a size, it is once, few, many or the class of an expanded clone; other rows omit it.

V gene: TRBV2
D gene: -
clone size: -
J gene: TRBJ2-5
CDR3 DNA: TGTGCCAGCGGCCGCCTAGAGACCCAGTACTTC
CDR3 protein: CASGRLETQYF

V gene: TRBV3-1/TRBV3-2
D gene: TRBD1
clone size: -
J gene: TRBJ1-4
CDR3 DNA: TGTGCCAGCAGCGCCCGGACAGGGGTCGAAAAACTGTTTTTT
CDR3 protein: CASSARTGVEKLFF

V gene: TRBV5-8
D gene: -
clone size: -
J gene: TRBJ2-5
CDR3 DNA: TGTGCCAGCACCAAAGGGAACAGGGCCCAAGAGACCCAGTACTTC
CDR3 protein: CASTKGNRAQETQYF

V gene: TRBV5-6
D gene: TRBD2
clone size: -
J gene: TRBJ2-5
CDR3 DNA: TGTGCCAGCAGCTTAGAACTAGCGGGGGGGCCAGGTATTGGGAAGACCCAGTACTTC
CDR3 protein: CASSLELAGGPGIGKTQYF

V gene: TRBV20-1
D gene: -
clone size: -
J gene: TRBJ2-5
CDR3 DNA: TGCAGTGCTGAAACGCGGGGGACCCAGTACTTC
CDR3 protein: CSAETRGTQYF

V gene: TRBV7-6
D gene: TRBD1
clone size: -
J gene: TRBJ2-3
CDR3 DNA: TGTGCCAGCAGCTTAGCCGACAGGGGGGGCGCAGATACGCAGTATTTT
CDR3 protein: CASSLADRGGADTQYF

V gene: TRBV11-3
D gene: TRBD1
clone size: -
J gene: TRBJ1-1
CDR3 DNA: TGTGCCAGCAGCATAGGACAGGGAGCAACTGAAGCTTTCTTT
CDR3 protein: CASSIGQGATEAFF

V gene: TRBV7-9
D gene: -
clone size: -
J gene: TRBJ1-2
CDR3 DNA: TGTGCCAGCAGCTTAGGAGCCCAATCCTATGGCTACACCTTC
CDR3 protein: CASSLGAQSYGYTF

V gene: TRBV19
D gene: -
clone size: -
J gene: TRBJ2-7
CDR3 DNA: TGTGCTACGTCGGCAGGCGAGCAGTACTTC
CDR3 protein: CATSAGEQYF

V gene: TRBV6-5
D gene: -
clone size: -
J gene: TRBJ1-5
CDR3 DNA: TGTGCCAGCAGCCCCTTGGGAGGGGGTCAGCCCCAGCATTTT
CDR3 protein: CASSPLGGGQPQHF

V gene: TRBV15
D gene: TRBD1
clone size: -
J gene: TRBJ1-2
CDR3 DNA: TGTGCCACCAGCCCGACAGGGCCCTATGGCTACACCTTC
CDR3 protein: CATSPTGPYGYTF

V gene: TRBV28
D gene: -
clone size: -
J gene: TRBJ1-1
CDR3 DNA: TGTGCCAGCAGTTCAGGAGGCACTGAAGCTTTCTTT
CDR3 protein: CASSSGGTEAFF

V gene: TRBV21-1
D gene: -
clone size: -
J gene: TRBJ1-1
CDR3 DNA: TGTGCCAGCAGCCCGGACACTGAAGCTTTCTTT
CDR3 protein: CASSPDTEAFF

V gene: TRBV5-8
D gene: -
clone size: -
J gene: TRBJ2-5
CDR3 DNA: TGTGCCAGCAGCTTCTCTTTTAGGACCGGACACCACCAAGAGACCCAGTACTTC
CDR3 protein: CASSFSFRTGHHQETQYF

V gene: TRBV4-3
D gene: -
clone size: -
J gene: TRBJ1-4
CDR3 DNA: TGCGCCAGCAGCCCGGGGGGTGGGAATGAAAAACTGTTTTTT
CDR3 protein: CASSPGGGNEKLFF

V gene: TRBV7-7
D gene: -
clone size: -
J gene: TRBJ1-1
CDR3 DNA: TGTGCTAGCAGCTTAGATCAGAACACTGAAGCTTTCTTT
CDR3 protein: CASSLDQNTEAFF

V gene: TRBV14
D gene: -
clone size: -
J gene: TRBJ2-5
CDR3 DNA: TGTGCCAGCAGCGAATTATCCGGGACTCTCCAAGAGACCCAGTACTTC
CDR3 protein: CASSELSGTLQETQYF

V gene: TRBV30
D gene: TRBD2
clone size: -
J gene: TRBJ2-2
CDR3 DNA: TGTGCCTGGAAGGGACTAGCGGCGACCGGGGAGCTGTTTTTT
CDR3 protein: CAWKGLAATGELFF

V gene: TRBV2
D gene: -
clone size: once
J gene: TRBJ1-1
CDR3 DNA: TGTGCCAGCAAACTGGAGGGTATGGGGAACACTGAAGCTTTCTTT
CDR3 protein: CASKLEGMGNTEAFF

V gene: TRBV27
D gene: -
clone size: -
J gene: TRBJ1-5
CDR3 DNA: TGTGCCAGCAGTTTATCGTTGGTAGAGCCCCAGCATTTT
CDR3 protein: CASSLSLVEPQHF

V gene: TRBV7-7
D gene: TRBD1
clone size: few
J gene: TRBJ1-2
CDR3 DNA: TGTGCTAGCAGCTTACGTAAGAACGGGGGGGACAGGGTCGATGGCTACACCTTC
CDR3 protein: CASSLRKNGGDRVDGYTF

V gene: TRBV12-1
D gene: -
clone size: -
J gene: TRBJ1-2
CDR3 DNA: TGTGCCAGCAGCTTCCAGGGAATTCCCGACCCGTCCAACTATGGCTACACCTTC
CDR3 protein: CASSFQGIPDPSNYGYTF

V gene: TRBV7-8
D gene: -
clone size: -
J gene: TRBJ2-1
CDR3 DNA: TGTGCCAGCAGCTCCGGGGACAAAGGGTTCTTC
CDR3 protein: CASSSGDKGFF

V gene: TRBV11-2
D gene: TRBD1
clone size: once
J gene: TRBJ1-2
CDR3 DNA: TGTGCCAGCAGCCAGAGGACAGGGGGCAACTATGGCTACACCTTC
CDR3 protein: CASSQRTGGNYGYTF

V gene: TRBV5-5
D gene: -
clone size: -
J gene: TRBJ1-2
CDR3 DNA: TGTGCCAGCAGCTTACAGGGCGTTACCATCTATGGCTACACCTTC
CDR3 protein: CASSLQGVTIYGYTF

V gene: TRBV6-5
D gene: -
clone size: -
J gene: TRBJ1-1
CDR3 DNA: TGTGCCAGCAGTTACGAGGGCAGGGGGAACACTGAAGCTTTCTTT
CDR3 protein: CASSYEGRGNTEAFF

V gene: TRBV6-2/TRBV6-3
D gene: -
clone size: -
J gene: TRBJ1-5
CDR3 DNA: TGTGCCAGCAGTTACTTGGACACCAGGGCCCAGCATTTT
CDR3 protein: CASSYLDTRAQHF

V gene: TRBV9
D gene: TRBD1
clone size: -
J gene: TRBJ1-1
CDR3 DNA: TGTGCCAGCAGTTTACAGGGGGATAACACTGAAGCTTTCTTT
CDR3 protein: CASSLQGDNTEAFF

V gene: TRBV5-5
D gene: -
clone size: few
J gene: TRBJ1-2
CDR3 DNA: TGTGCCAGCAGCTTCGGGTTCGGGGGGTTCTATGGCTACACCTTC
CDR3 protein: CASSFGFGGFYGYTF

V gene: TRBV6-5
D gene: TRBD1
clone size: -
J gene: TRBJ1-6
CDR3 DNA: TGTGCCAGCGAGGGACAGGGAGGTGGCAATTCACCCCTCCACTTT
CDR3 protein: CASEGQGGGNSPLHF

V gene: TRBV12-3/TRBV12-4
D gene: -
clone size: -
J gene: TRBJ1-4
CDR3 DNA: TGTGCCAGCAGGCCAGGCCGGACAGCTAAGCTGTTTTTT
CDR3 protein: CASRPGRTAKLFF

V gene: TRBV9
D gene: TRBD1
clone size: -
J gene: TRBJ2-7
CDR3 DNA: TGTGCCAGCAGCGTAGGACAGGGGGTTTCCTACGAGCAGTACTTC
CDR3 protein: CASSVGQGVSYEQYF

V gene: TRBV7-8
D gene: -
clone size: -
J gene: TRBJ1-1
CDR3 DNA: TGTGCCAGCAGCTTGAGTCCCCCGGGCACTGAAGCTTTCTTT
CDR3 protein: CASSLSPPGTEAFF

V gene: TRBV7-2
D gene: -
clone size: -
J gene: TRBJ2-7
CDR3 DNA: TGTGCCAGCAGCCATGGGGGTACAGGGACTACCTACGAGCAGTACTTC
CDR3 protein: CASSHGGTGTTYEQYF

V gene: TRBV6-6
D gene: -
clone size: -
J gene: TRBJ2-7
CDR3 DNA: TGTGCCAGCAGCCATCTGACAGGGAGGTCCTACGAGCAGTACTTC
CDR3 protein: CASSHLTGRSYEQYF

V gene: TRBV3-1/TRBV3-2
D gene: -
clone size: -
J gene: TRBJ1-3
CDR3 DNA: TGTGCCAGCCGCTGGGGGGGTAGCTCTGGAAACACCATATATTTT
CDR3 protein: CASRWGGSSGNTIYF

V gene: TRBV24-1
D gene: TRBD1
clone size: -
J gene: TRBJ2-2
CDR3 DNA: TGTGCCACCAGTGGGACAGGCGCCTCCGGGGAGCTGTTTTTT
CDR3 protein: CATSGTGASGELFF

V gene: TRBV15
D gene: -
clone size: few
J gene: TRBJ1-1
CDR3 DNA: TGTGCCACCAGCAGAGTAAGGAGCCTCTTGAACACTGAAGCTTTCTTT
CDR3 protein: CATSRVRSLLNTEAFF

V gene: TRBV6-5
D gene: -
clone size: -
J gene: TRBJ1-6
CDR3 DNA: TGTGCCAGCAGCCATAGACAGAACAATAATTCACCCCTCCACTTT
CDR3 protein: CASSHRQNNNSPLHF

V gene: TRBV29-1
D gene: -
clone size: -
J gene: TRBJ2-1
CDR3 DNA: TGCAGCGTTGAAGCGGGGTTTACCTACAATGAGCAGTTCTTC
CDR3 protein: CSVEAGFTYNEQFF

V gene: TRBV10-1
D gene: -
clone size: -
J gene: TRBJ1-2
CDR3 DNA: TGCGCCAGCAGCCCCGACAGATTCTATGGCTACACCTTC
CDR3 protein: CASSPDRFYGYTF

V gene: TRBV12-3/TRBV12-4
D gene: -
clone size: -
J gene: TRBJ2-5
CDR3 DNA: TGTGCCAGCCCGCAGAATCAAGAGACCCAGTACTTC
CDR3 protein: CASPQNQETQYF

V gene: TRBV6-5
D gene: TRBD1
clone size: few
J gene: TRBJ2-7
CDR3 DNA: TGTGCCAGCAGAAGGGGACAGGGCCTCTACGAGCAGTACTTC
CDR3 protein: CASRRGQGLYEQYF

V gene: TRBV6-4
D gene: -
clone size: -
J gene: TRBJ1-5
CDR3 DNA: TGTGCCAGCAGCCCCGGGGTCCATCAGCCCCAGCATTTT
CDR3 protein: CASSPGVHQPQHF

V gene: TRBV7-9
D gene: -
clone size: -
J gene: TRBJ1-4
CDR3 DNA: TGTGCCAGCAGCTTATCGGGAGGAAAACTGTTTTTT
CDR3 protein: CASSLSGGKLFF

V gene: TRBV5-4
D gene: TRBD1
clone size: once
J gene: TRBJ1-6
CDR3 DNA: TGTGCCAGCAGCGGGGACAGGGACCAATTGATTAATTCACCCCTCCACTTT
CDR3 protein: CASSGDRDQLINSPLHF

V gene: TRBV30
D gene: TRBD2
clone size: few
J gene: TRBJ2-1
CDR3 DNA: TGTGCCTGGAGACTAGCGGGGGGGCCTATCGTCGGTGAGCAGTTCTTC
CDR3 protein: CAWRLAGGPIVGEQFF

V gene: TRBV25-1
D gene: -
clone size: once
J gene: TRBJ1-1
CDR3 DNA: TGTGCCAGCAGTGAAAGGGGCTGGTGGACTGAAGCTTTCTTT
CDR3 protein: CASSERGWWTEAFF

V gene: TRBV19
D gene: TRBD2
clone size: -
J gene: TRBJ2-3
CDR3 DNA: TGTGCCAGTAGTGCCGGGACTAGCTTTCCGGATACGCAGTATTTT
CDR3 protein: CASSAGTSFPDTQYF

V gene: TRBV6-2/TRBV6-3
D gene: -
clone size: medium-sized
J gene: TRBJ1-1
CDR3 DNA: TGTGCCAGCAGTTCGACTGAGAACACTGAAGCTTTCTTT
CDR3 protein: CASSSTENTEAFF